Each of the 32 T cell receptor beta chains below was sequenced from the same sample in a study of T cell repertoires in cytomegalovirus infection. TCRdb re-called the reads with MiXCR, one entry per CDR3 protein. The table has around 210,000 distinct CDR3 sequences, 6.5% seen once. Sequenced sample: PBMCs. All receptors come from a human donor in good health (CMV status not recorded). Some clones in this sample may be carry-over from other donors' samples.

This clonotype appeared many times. This rearrangement joins TRBV4-2 to TRBJ2-7; 9 bases align to TRBD1. CDR3 size: 16 residues. Germline values: CDR1 LGHNA, CDR2 YNFKEQ. The J segment lost 4 bases and the V segment lost 3 bases, leaving 10 bases of the junction unmatched. The CDR3 DNA reads TGTGCCAGCAGCCACCAAGGGACAGGGACCTCTTACGAGCAGTACTTC. It codes for CASSHQGTGTSYEQYF.

This clonotype has more than one count but fewer than ten. The J gene is TRBJ2-1, the V gene TRBV7-6; 10 bases align to TRBD2. V shed 3 bases, J shed 4 bases, and the junction held 9 bases outside the gene matches. Germline CDR1 is SGHVS and CDR2 is FNYEAQ. This CDR3 is built from 17 residues. DNA of the CDR3: TGTGCCAGCAGCTTCGAGCCCCTAGCGGGGGCTTACAATGAGCAGTTCTTC. As protein: CASSFEPLAGAYNEQFF.

This clonotype came up a few times. The V and J genes are TRBV4-3 and TRBJ1-6; the match to TRBD1 covers 7 bases. The germline V gene encodes CDR1 LGHNA and CDR2 YSLEER. There are 16 residues in the CDR3. J gave up 7 bases and V 3 bases, and 9 bases lay outside the gene matches. CDR3 region: CASSHLFGTENSPLHF. The CDR3 DNA reads TGCGCCAGCAGCCACCTCTTCGGGACAGAGAATTCACCCCTCCACTTT.

This clonotype was seen only a few times. CDR3 nucleotide sequence: TGCAGTGCTAGACACAGGGGGAACTATGGCTACACCTTC. It is translated as CSARHRGNYGYTF. This chain connects TRBV20-1 to TRBJ1-2; 8 nucleotides line up with TRBD1. The V segment lost 2 bases and the J segment 2 bases; nucleotides outside the gene matches: 1. From germline, CDR1 is DFQATT and CDR2 SNEGSKA (reference sequence). This CDR3 is 13 amino acids long.

In its sample, this clonotype was seen many times. V is TRBV7-2 and J is TRBJ2-3; 13 nucleotides match TRBD2. CDR1 is SGHTA and CDR2 is FQGNSA in the germline V gene. V lost 4 bases, J lost 9 bases, and 10 bases stayed unmatched. This CDR3 spans 16 amino acids. CDR3 in amino acids: CASSSGLAGAHRTQYF. CDR3 in DNA: TGTGCCAGCAGCTCCGGACTAGCGGGGGCTCATAGAACGCAGTATTTT.

The sample holds many counts of this clonotype. This chain connects TRBV6-2 or TRBV6-3 to TRBJ2-1; D is ambiguous. V dropped 5 bases and J dropped 10 bases, with 21 bases sitting between them. In germline, CDR1 is MNHEY, CDR2 SVGEGT. The CDR3 totals 15 residues. CDR3 nucleotide sequence: TGTGCCAGCAGTAACATTCCCGACCGGTCAGACGAGCAGTTCTTC. This translates into CASSNIPDRSDEQFF.

This clonotype showed up many times. The rearrangement joins TRBV15 to TRBJ2-5; TRBD1 might be the D (7 bases). This CDR3 spans 17 amino acids. Trimming removed 0 bases from V and 5 bases from J, with 19 bases in between. Germline V gives CDR1 LNHNV, CDR2 YYDKDF (reference sequence). CDR3 coding DNA: TGTGCCACCAGCAGAGAAATTGCAGGGGGGTCCGACGAGACCCAGTACTTC. Encoded protein: CATSREIAGGSDETQYF.

At least ten counts were recorded for this clonotype. J is TRBJ2-3 and V is TRBV7-8; D possibly corresponds to TRBD2 (7 bases). The germline gives CDR1 SGHVS, CDR2 FQNEAQ. CDR3 length: 18 residues. V was cut by 7 bases and J by 5 bases, with 28 bases left in between. CDR3 protein: CASNSRGYEGGTGDTQYF. CDR3 in DNA: TGTGCCAGCAACTCCAGGGGTTACGAGGGGGGGACTGGAGATACGCAGTATTTT. Full variable domain (missing parts from reference TRBV7-8 and TRBJ2-3): GAGVSQSPRYKVAKRGQDVALRCDPISGHVSLFWYQQALGQGPEFLTYFQNEAQLDKSGLPSDRFFAERPEGSVSTLKIQRTQQEDSAVYLCASNSRGYEGGTGDTQYFGPGTRLTVL.

This clonotype was observed many times. V gene TRBV6-2 or TRBV6-3 combines with J gene TRBJ2-5, with 9 bases identical to TRBD1. CDR1 and CDR2 from the germline V gene are MNHEY and SVGEGT. The CDR3 is 16 amino acids. Trimming removed 6 bases from V and 4 bases from J; junction bases left unmatched: 12. Here the CDR3 reads CASRPSGTGYRETQYF. The CDR3 DNA reads TGTGCCAGCAGACCCTCCGGGACAGGGTACAGAGAGACCCAGTACTTC.

This clonotype has ten or more counts. This chain connects TRBV28 to TRBJ1-5; TRBD1 matches at 12 bases. The CDR3 extends over 15 amino acids. J gave up 7 bases and V 6 bases, and 7 bases lay outside the gene matches. Germline V CDR1 and CDR2: MDHEN, SYDVKM. The CDR3 loop is CASSSGTGGLQPQHF. CDR3 bases: TGTGCCAGCAGCTCCGGGACAGGGGGCCTACAGCCCCAGCATTTT.

This clonotype was recorded at least ten times. The chain joins TRBV30 to TRBJ1-1; TRBD1 matches at 7 bases. V lost 6 bases to trimming and J lost 4 bases; unmatched junction nucleotides: 8. The CDR3 length is 13 residues. CDR1 and CDR2 (germline): GTSNPN, SVGIG (reference sequence). The CDR3 loop reads CACQTGRATEAFF. The CDR3 bases are TGTGCCTGCCAGACAGGGAGGGCCACTGAAGCTTTCTTT. Supplemented by reference TRBV30 and TRBJ1-1, the full variable domain reads SQTIHQWPATLVQPVGSPLSLECTVEGTSNPNLYWYRQAAGRGLQLLFYSVGIGQISSEVPQNLSASRPQDRQFILSSKKLLLSDSGFYLCACQTGRATEAFFGQGTRLTVV.

This clonotype was detected many times. The genes are TRBV27 and TRBJ1-5; D call uncertain. V lost 6 bases and J 15 bases, leaving 27 bases between the germline ends. There are 15 residues in the CDR3. Germline V gives CDR1 MNHEY, CDR2 SMNVEV (reference sequence). This CDR3 is CASSPSSGPYQSLHF. The CDR3 DNA follows: TGTGCCAGCAGCCCCTCCTCCGGGCCGTATCAATCATTGCATTTT.

This clonotype was counted ten times or more. This chain's CDR3 is CASGLEVGTGQPQHF. The CDR3 nucleotides read TGTGCCAGCGGACTCGAGGTGGGAACGGGCCAGCCCCAGCATTTT. This rearrangement joins TRBV28 to TRBJ1-5; D is unclear. Looked up from germline, CDR1 is MDHEN and CDR2 is SYDVKM. This CDR3 has 15 residues. V was clipped by 8 bases and J by 7 bases, with 21 bases between them.

This clonotype was seen a few times. This chain links TRBV7-3 with TRBJ2-1, with TRBD2 matching over 9 bases. This CDR3 has 19 residues. Trimming at V came to 2 bases and at J to 0 bases, leaving 11 bases not matched to a gene. Per the germline V gene, CDR1 is SGHTA and CDR2 is FQGTGA. For the CDR3, the DNA is TGTGCCAGCAGCTTATCCGGACTAGCGCTAAGGATCTCCTACAATGAGCAGTTCTTC. It translates to CASSLSGLALRISYNEQFF.

This clonotype was picked up many times. This chain joins TRBV7-8 and TRBJ2-1; unclear D gene. CDR3 length equals 14 residues. Germline assignment: CDR1 SGHVS and CDR2 FQNEAQ. The V end was cut by 4 bases, the J end by 6 bases, with 13 bases between. The CDR3 loop reads CASSSRSTGNEQFF. CDR3 coding DNA: TGTGCCAGCAGCTCCCGATCGACCGGCAATGAGCAGTTCTTC. Full variable domain (remainder filled in from reference TRBV7-8 and TRBJ2-1): GAGVSQSPRYKVAKRGQDVALRCDPISGHVSLFWYQQALGQGPEFLTYFQNEAQLDKSGLPSDRFFAERPEGSVSTLKIQRTQQEDSAVYLCASSSRSTGNEQFFGPGTRLTVL.

This clonotype occurred many times. The CDR3 sequence: CASSLAPGAYSNQPQHF. CDR3 DNA sequence: TGTGCCAGCAGTTTAGCGCCCGGGGCCTATAGCAATCAGCCCCAGCATTTT. V is TRBV12-3 or TRBV12-4 and J is TRBJ1-5, with D perhaps matching TRBD1 (5 bases). Trimming took 0 bases from V and 0 from J, leaving 12 bases between them. The CDR3 is made up of 17 amino acids.

The chain has TRBV29-1 and TRBJ1-2, with 8 positions matching TRBD1. The germline CDR1 and CDR2 sequences are SQVTM and ANQGSEA. This CDR3 contains 12 residues. V dropped 8 bases and J dropped 6; count of bases not matched to a gene: 8. CDR3 loop: CSTRTGNDGYTF. Written as DNA, the CDR3 is TGCAGCACGCGGACAGGGAATGATGGCTACACCTTC.

This clonotype showed up many times. The V call is TRBV7-9, the J call TRBJ1-2, with D unclear. V lost 2 bases and J 8 bases, leaving 21 bases between the germline ends. CDR1 SEHNR and CDR2 FQNEAQ come from the germline V gene (reference sequence). This CDR3 spans 16 amino acids. The CDR3 here is CASSLREISLTHGYTF. CDR3 DNA sequence: TGTGCCAGCAGCTTACGCGAGATATCCCTAACTCACGGCTACACCTTC.

There are many counts of this clonotype. This chain connects TRBV6-5 to TRBJ2-5; D might be TRBD1 or TRBD2, each matching 7 bases. Germline assignment: CDR1 MNHEY and CDR2 SVGAGI. With 6 bases removed from V and 2 bases from J, the gap between germline ends came to 13 bases. The CDR3 sequence is 14 residues long. DNA for the CDR3: TGTGCCAGCAGCAGACAGGGAGGGCAAGAGACCCAGTACTTC. Translated, it gives CASSRQGGQETQYF.

This clonotype was counted at least ten times. The CDR3 loop reads CASSYFSGFSGANVLTF. CDR3 nucleotide sequence: TGTGCCAGCAGTTACTTTTCGGGTTTCTCTGGGGCCAACGTCCTGACTTTC. V is TRBV6-6 and J is TRBJ2-6; no clear D. V lost 1 base, J lost 0 bases, and 10 bases lay in between. The CDR3 contains 17 residues. Germline V gene data show CDR1 as MNHNY and CDR2 as SVGAGI (reference sequence).

The table lists this clonotype with a few counts. The rearrangement links TRBV4-3 to TRBJ1-1; D unclear. Germline lookup yields CDR1 LGHNA and CDR2 YSLEER. The CDR3 is 14 residues long. V was pared by 0 bases and J by 10 bases, with 15 bases between. CDR3 protein: CASSQDLLGGTAFF. The CDR3 bases are TGCGCCAGCAGCCAAGATCTGCTGGGAGGAACAGCTTTCTTT.

This clonotype was seen only a few times. This chain links TRBV20-1 with TRBJ2-3; D tentatively fits TRBD1 or TRBD2 (5 bases each). The CDR3 consists of 13 residues. From germline, CDR1 is DFQATT and CDR2 SNEGSKA (reference sequence). The germline V and J ends were trimmed by 2 bases and 2 bases, with 8 bases remaining between them. The chain's CDR3 is CSARQGDTDTQYF. The CDR3 nucleotides are TGCAGTGCTAGACAGGGAGACACAGATACGCAGTATTTT.

This clonotype was seen at least ten times. The chain has TRBV25-1 and TRBJ1-2, with TRBD1 identical over 8 bases. The CDR3 is made up of 14 amino acids. The germline V gene encodes CDR1 MGHDK and CDR2 SYGVNS. Losses at the gene ends were 2 bases for V and 3 bases for J; bases not matched to a gene: 2. CDR3 protein: CASSELRGHYGYTF. The CDR3 DNA reads as TGTGCCAGCAGTGAACTCAGGGGGCACTATGGCTACACCTTC.

This sequence joins TRBV19 and TRBJ2-1; D gene unclear. Germline CDR1 LNHDA, CDR2 SQIVND (reference sequence). The CDR3 runs 11 residues. The V end was cut by 4 bases, the J end by 12 bases, with 10 bases between. CDR3 DNA sequence: TGTGCCAGTAGTACTGGACGGCTGCAGTTCTTC. Translation gives CASSTGRLQFF.

The CDR3 coding sequence is TGTGCCAGCAGCCAAGAGGGACGGCCCCAAGAGACCCAGTACTTC. Amino acids: CASSQEGRPQETQYF. The chain combines TRBV14 with TRBJ2-5; either TRBD1 or TRBD2 may fit D (5 bases each). V shed 0 bases and J shed 1 base, with 9 bases lying between them. Germline CDR1 is SGHDN and CDR2 is FVKESK. This CDR3 is 15 amino acids long.

Only a few counts were recorded for this clonotype. The V call is TRBV7-2, the J call TRBJ2-1, with TRBD2 identical over 8 bases. The J segment lost 5 bases and the V segment lost 3 bases, leaving 6 bases of the junction unmatched. Germline V gene sequence: CDR1 SGHTA, CDR2 FQGNSA. The CDR3 loop spans 15 amino acids. This CDR3 reads CASSFLGTRHNEQFF. CDR3 nucleotides: TGTGCCAGCAGCTTCCTAGGGACTAGACACAATGAGCAGTTCTTC.

This clonotype was seen at least ten times. The chain couples TRBV28 to TRBJ1-1; 7 bases fit TRBD1. The CDR3 covers 17 residues. Germline loops: CDR1 MDHEN, CDR2 SYDVKM. Unmatched junction bases numbered 14, after V lost 6 bases and J lost 1 base. DNA for the CDR3: TGTGCCAGCAGGTTCCTTGGGACAGCCAAAACGAACACTGAAGCTTTCTTT. This translates into CASRFLGTAKTNTEAFF.

The genes are TRBV20-1 and TRBJ1-6; D is perhaps TRBD1 (5 bases). The germline V gene has CDR1 DFQATT and CDR2 SNEGSKA (reference sequence). V lost 6 bases and J 3 bases, leaving 15 bases between the germline ends. This CDR3 spans 15 amino acids. The CDR3 loop is CSAPTALNYNSPLHF. The DNA of the CDR3 is TGCAGTGCGCCGACAGCGCTCAACTATAATTCACCCCTCCACTTT.

This clonotype was observed many times. This rearrangement joins TRBV5-1 to TRBJ1-1; possible D gene TRBD1, 6 bases. The germline V gene has CDR1 SGHRS and CDR2 YFSETQ. CDR3 length: 13 amino acids. Trimming removed 0 bases from V and 12 bases from J, with 15 bases in between. For the CDR3, the DNA is TGCGCCAGCAGCTTGGAAGTAAGGGGGGCGACTTTCTTT. It encodes CASSLEVRGATFF.

Ten or more counts support this clonotype. The V and J genes are TRBV7-2 and TRBJ2-3, with TRBD1 identical over 7 bases. The CDR3 is 17 amino acids. Germline lookup yields CDR1 SGHTA and CDR2 FQGNSA. Trimming took 5 bases from V and 0 from J; bases not matched to a gene: 11. CDR3 nucleotide sequence: TGTGCCAGCAGCGTAGGATCGGGACAGTTTAGCACAGATACGCAGTATTTT. Its translation is CASSVGSGQFSTDTQYF. Drawing the rest from reference TRBV7-2 and TRBJ2-3, the complete variable domain is GAGVSQSPSNKVTEKGKDVELRCDPISGHTALYWYRQSLGQGLEFLIYFQGNSAPDKSGLPSDRFSAERTGGSVSTLTIQRTQQEDSAVYLCASSVGSGQFSTDTQYFGPGTRLTVL.

About this clonotype itself: A much larger clone lies one base from this, so it may be a read error. This rearrangement joins TRBV2 to TRBJ2-2, with D possibly being TRBD2 (5 bases). Germline V gene lookup returns CDR1 SNHLY and CDR2 FYNNEI. The germline V and J ends were trimmed by 7 bases and 5 bases, with 17 bases remaining between them. The CDR3 spans 15 residues. The CDR3 DNA is TGTGCCAGCAATTCGAGGACTGGCACAACCGGGGAGCTGTTTTTT. This encodes CASNSRTGTTGELFF.

This clonotype was seen at least ten times. The V and J genes are TRBV6-2 or TRBV6-3 and TRBJ2-3; possibly TRBD1 or TRBD2 for D (5 bases each). The CDR3 totals 15 residues. Trimming removed 2 bases at V and 5 bases at J, with 14 bases between. Germline CDR1 reads MNHEY; CDR2 reads SVGEGT. The CDR3 reads CASSYLGDGIDTQYF. The CDR3 region has the DNA TGTGCCAGCAGTTACCTCGGGGACGGAATAGATACGCAGTATTTT.